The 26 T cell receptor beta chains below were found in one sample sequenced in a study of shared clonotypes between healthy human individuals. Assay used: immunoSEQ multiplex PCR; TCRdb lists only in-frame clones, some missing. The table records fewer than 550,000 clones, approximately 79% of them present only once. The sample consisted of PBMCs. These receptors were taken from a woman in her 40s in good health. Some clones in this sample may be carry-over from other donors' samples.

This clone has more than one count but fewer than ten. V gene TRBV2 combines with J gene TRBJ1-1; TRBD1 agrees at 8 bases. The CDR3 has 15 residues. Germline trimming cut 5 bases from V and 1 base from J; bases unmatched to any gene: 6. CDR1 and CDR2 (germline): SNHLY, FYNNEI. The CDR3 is CASSNGQGANTEAFF. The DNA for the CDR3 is TGTGCCAGCAGTAACGGACAGGGAGCGAACACTGAAGCTTTCTTT.

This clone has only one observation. The CDR3 is CASSQDLNGELFF. In nucleotides, the CDR3 is TGTGCCAGCAGCCAAGATCTTAACGGGGAGCTGTTTTTT. This chain joins TRBV14 and TRBJ2-2, with D uncertain. With 0 bases removed from V and 7 bases from J, the gap between germline ends came to 6 bases. CDR3 size: 13 residues. The germline V gene has CDR1 SGHDN and CDR2 FVKESK.

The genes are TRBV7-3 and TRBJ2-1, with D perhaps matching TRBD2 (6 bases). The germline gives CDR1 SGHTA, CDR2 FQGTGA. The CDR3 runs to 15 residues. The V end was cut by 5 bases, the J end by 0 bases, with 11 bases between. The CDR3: CASSPVADSYNEQFF. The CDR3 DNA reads TGTGCCAGCAGCCCGGTAGCGGACTCCTACAATGAGCAGTTCTTC. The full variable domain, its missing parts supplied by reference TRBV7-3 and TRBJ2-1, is GAGVSQTPSNKVTEKGKYVELRCDPISGHTALYWYRQSLGQGPEFLIYFQGTGAADDSGLPNDRFFAVRPEGSVSTLKIQRTERGDSAVYLCASSPVADSYNEQFFGPGTRLTVL.

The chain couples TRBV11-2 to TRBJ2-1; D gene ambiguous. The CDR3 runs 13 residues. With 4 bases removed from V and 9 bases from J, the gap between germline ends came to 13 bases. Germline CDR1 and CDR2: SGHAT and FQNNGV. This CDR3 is CASSYGSAGEQFF. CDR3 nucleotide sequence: TGTGCCAGCAGCTACGGGTCCGCCGGTGAGCAGTTCTTC. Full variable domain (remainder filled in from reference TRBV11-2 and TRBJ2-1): EAGVAQSPRYKIIEKRQSVAFWCNPISGHATLYWYQQILGQGPKLLIQFQNNGVVDDSQLPKDRFSAERLKGVDSTLKIQPAKLEDSAVYLCASSYGSAGEQFFGPGTRLTVL.

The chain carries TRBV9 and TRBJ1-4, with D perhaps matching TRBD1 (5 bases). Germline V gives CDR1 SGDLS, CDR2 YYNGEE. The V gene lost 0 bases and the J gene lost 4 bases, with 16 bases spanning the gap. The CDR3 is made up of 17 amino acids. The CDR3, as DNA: TGTGCCAGCAGCGTAGAATTTGGATCGGGGCTTAATGAAAAACTGTTTTTT. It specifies CASSVEFGSGLNEKLFF.

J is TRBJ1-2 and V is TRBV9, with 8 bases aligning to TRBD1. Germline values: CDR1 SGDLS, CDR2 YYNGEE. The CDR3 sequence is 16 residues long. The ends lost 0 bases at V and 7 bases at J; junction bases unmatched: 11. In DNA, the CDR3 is TGTGCCAGCAGCGTAGGGGTAGGACAGGGCCGTCGTGGCTACACCTTC. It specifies CASSVGVGQGRRGYTF.

Here the CDR3 reads CATSRDPQENYEQYF. CDR3 bases: TGTGCCACCAGCAGAGATCCCCAGGAGAACTACGAGCAGTACTTC. The rearrangement joins TRBV15 to TRBJ2-7; D gene uncertain. Deletions cut 0 bases from V and 3 bases from J, with 12 bases between. In germline, CDR1 is LNHNV, CDR2 YYDKDF (reference sequence). The CDR3 totals 15 residues. The full variable domain, completed using reference TRBV15 and TRBJ2-7, is DAMVIQNPRYQVTQFGKPVTLSCSQTLNHNVMYWYQQKSSQAPKLLFHYYDKDFNNEADTPDNFQSRRPNTSFCFLDIRSPGLGDTAMYLCATSRDPQENYEQYFGPGTRLTVT.

The chain's CDR3 is CATSGPGTPTYNEQFF. The CDR3 DNA is TGTGCCACCAGCGGCCCCGGGACTCCAACGTACAATGAGCAGTTCTTC. The chain links TRBV15 to TRBJ2-1, with D possibly TRBD2 on 6 matching bases. Per the germline V gene, CDR1 is LNHNV and CDR2 is YYDKDF (reference sequence). Trimming stripped 5 bases from V and 4 bases from J, with 18 bases between. The CDR3 covers 16 residues. The whole variable domain, remainder taken from reference TRBV15 and TRBJ2-1, is DAMVIQNPRYQVTQFGKPVTLSCSQTLNHNVMYWYQQKSSQAPKLLFHYYDKDFNNEADTPDNFQSRRPNTSFCFLDIRSPGLGDTAMYLCATSGPGTPTYNEQFFGPGTRLTVL.

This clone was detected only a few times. CDR3 bases: TGTGCCAGCAGCAAATCGACTAGCGGGAACACCGGGGAGCTGTTTTTT. It specifies CASSKSTSGNTGELFF. This sequence joins TRBV21-1 and TRBJ2-2; the table's D call TRBD2 went unverified against the DNA. TRBV21-1 is assigned pseudogene status. CDR3 size: 16 residues.

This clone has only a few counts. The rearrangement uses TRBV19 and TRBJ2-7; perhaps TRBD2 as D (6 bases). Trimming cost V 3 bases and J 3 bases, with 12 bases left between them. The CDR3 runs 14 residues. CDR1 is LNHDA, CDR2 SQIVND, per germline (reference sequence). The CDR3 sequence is CASSISGEGYEQYF. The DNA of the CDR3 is TGTGCCAGTAGTATCTCGGGAGAGGGCTACGAGCAGTACTTC.

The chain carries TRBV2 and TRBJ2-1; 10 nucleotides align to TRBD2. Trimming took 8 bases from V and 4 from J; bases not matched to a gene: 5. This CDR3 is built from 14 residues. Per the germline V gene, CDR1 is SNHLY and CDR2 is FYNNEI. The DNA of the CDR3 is TGTGCCAGCGAAGGACTAGCGGTATACAATGAGCAGTTCTTC. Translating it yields CASEGLAVYNEQFF.

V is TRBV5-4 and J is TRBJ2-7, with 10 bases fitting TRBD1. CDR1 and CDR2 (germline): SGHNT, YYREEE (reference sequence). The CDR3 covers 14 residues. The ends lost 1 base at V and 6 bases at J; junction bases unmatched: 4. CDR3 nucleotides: TGTGCCAGCAGCTTGCGACAGGGGGCGGTCGAGCAGTACTTC. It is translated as CASSLRQGAVEQYF.

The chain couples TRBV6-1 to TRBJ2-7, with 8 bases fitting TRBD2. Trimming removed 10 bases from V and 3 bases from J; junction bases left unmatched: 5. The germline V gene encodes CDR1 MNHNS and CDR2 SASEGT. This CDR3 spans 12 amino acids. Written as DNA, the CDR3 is TGTGCCACAGCGGGAGATGGCTACGAGCAGTACTTC. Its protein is CATAGDGYEQYF.

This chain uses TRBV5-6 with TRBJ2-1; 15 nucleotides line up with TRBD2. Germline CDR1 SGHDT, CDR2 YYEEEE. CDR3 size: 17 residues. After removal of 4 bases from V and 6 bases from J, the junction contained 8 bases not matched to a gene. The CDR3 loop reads CASSPGLAGGPGNEQFF. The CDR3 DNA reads TGTGCCAGCAGCCCTGGACTAGCGGGAGGGCCTGGCAATGAGCAGTTCTTC. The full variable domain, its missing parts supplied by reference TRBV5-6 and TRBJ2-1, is DAGVTQSPTHLIKTRGQQVTLRCSPKSGHDTVSWYQQALGQGPQFIFQYYEEEERQRGNFPDRFSGHQFPNYSSELNVNALLLGDSALYLCASSPGLAGGPGNEQFFGPGTRLTVL.

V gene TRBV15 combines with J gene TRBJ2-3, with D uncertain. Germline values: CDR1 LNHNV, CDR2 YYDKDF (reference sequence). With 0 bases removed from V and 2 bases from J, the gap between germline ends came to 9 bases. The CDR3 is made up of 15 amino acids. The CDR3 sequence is CATSREGRATDTQYF. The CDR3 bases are TGTGCCACCAGCAGAGAGGGTAGGGCCACAGATACGCAGTATTTT.

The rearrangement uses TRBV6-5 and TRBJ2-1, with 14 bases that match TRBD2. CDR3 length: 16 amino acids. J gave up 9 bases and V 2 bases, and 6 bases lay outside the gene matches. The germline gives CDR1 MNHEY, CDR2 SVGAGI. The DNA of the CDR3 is TGTGCCAGCAGTTACCTGGGACTAGCGGGAGTCAGTGAGCAGTTCTTC. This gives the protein CASSYLGLAGVSEQFF.

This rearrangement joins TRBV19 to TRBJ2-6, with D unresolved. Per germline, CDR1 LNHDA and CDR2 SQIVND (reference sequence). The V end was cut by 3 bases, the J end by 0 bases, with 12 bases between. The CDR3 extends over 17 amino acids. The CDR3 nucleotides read TGTGCCAGTAGTATTGTGCAGGCAGGCTCTGGGGCCAACGTCCTGACTTTC. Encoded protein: CASSIVQAGSGANVLTF.

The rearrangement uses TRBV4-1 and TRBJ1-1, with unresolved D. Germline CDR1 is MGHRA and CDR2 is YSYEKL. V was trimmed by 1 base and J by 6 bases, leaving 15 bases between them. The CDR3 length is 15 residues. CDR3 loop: CASSQVGVLFSEAFF. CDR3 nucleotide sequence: TGCGCCAGCAGCCAAGTTGGGGTGTTGTTCTCTGAAGCTTTCTTT.

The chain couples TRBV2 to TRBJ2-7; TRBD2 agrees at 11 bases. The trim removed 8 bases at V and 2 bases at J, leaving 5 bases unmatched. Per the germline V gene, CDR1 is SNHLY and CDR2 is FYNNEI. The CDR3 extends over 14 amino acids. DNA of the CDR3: TGTGCCAGCCTTAGCGGGAGGGGGACCTACGAGCAGTACTTC. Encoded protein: CASLSGRGTYEQYF. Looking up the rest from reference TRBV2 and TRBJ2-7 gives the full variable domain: EPEVTQTPSHQVTQMGQEVILRCVPISNHLYFYWYRQILGQKVEFLVSFYNNEISEKSEIFDDQFSVERPDGSNFTLKIRSTKLEDSAMYFCASLSGRGTYEQYFGPGTRLTVT.

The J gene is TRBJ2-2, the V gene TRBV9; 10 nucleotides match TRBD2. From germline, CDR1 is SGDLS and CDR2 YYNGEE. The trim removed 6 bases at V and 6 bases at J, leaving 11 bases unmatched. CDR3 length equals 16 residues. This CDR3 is CASTRGQREGSGELFF. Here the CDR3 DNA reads TGTGCCAGCACGAGGGGCCAGCGGGAGGGCTCCGGGGAGCTGTTTTTT.

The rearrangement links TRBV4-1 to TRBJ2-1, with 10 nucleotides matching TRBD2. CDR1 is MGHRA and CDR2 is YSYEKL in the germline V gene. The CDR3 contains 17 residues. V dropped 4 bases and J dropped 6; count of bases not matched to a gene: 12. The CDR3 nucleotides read TGCGCCAGCAGCCCCGGGAGTAGCGGGAGGTGGGGCAATGAGCAGTTCTTC. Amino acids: CASSPGSSGRWGNEQFF.

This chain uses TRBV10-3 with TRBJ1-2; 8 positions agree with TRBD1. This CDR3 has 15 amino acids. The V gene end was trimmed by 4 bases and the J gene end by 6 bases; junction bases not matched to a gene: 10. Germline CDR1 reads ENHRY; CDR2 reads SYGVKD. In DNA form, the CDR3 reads TGTGCCATCAGTGCCGGACAGGGAGATAGGAATGGCTACACCTTC. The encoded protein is CAISAGQGDRNGYTF.

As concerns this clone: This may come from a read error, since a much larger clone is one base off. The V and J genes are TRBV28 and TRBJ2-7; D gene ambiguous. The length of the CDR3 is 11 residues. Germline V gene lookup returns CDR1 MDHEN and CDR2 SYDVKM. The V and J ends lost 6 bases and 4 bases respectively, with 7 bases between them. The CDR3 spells CASSARYEQYF. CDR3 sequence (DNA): TGTGCCAGCAGCGCCCGGTACGAGCAGTACTTC.

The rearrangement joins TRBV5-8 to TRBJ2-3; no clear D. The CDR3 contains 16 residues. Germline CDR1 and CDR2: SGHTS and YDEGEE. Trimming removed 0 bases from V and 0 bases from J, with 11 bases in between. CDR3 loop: CASSLDRLESTDTQYF. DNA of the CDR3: TGTGCCAGCAGCTTGGATAGACTCGAGAGCACAGATACGCAGTATTTT.

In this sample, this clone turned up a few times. The CDR3 sequence: CASSRSSETEQYF. CDR3 DNA: TGTGCCAGCAGCAGATCTAGCGAAACCGAGCAGTACTTC. The chain recombines TRBV7-3 with TRBJ2-7, with a weak D call TRBD2 (6 bases). V was clipped by 5 bases and J by 6 bases, with 14 bases between them. CDR1 is SGHTA, CDR2 FQGTGA, per germline. CDR3 size: 13 residues.

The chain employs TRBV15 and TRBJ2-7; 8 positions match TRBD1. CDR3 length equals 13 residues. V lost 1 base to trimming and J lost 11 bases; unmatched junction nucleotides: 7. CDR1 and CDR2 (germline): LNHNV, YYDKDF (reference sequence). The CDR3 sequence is CATSRGGQGPEYF. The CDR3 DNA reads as TGTGCCACCAGCAGAGGTGGACAGGGTCCGGAGTACTTC.